This T cell receptor beta chain was recovered during a study of response to subunit inactivated influenza vaccine. Using its own MiXCR run on the RT-PCR reads, TCRdb lists one record per CDR3 protein. The sample includes some 640,000 distinct CDR3 sequences, more than 11% of them seen just once. The sample holds a few counts of this clonotype. The input for sequencing was PBMCs from blood, taken roughly 2 weeks before vaccination. The source is a man aged 50-60 years who received an inactivated influenza vaccine.

This CDR3 reads CASTSVRGSYEQYF. CDR3 bases: TGTGCCAGCACCTCAGTCCGAGGGTCCTACGAGCAGTACTTC. This chain connects TRBV27 to TRBJ2-7; D may be TRBD2 (5 bases). The V gene's germline CDR1 is MNHEY and CDR2 SMNVEV (reference sequence). The germline V and J ends were trimmed by 7 bases and 1 base, with 14 bases remaining between them. The CDR3 runs to 14 residues.